This T cell receptor (beta chain) was profiled in a study of T cell responses to AZD1222 COVID-19 vaccine. Assay: immunoSEQ multiplex PCR; the TCRdb copy retains only in-frame clones and omits some. The repertoire holds approximately 150,000 clones, with 80% to 95% as singletons. Germline values: CDR1 ENHRY, CDR2 SYGVKD. The CDR3 has 14 amino acids. V dropped 0 bases and J dropped 5 bases, with 10 bases sitting between them. This TCR came from an adult in good health. The sample was peripheral blood, taken on day 0 of AZD1222 vaccination. This chain links TRBV10-3 with TRBJ1-1; D is unclear. The CDR3 sequence: CAISESGIGTEAFF. CDR3 nucleotide sequence: TGTGCCATCAGTGAGTCCGGTATAGGGACTGAAGCTTTCTTT.